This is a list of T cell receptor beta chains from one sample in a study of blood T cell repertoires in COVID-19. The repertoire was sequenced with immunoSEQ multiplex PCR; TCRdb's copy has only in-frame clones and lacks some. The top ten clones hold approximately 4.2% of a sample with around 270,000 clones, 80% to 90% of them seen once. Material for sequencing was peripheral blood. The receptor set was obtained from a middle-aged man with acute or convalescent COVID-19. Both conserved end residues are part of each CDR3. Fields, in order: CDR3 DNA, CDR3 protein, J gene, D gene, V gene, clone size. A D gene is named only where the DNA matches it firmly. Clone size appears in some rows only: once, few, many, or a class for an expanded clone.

TGTGCCAGCAGAGCGGACAATTCACCCCTCCACTTT | CASRADNSPLHF | TRBJ1-6 | - | TRBV2 | -
TGTGCCAGCAGCTTGGCGGGGGGAAACACTGAAGCTTTCTTT | CASSLAGGNTEAFF | TRBJ1-1 | - | TRBV7-2 | once
TGCGCCAGCAGCCTGTCCGGGACAGGGGGCACAGATACGCAGTATTTT | CASSLSGTGGTDTQYF | TRBJ2-3 | TRBD1 | TRBV5-1 | -
TGCGCCAGCAGAATCGACACGTTGAACACTGAAGCTTTCTTT | CASRIDTLNTEAFF | TRBJ1-1 | - | TRBV5-1 | -
TGTGCCAGCAGCAGGGGGTTCACTGAAGCTTTCTTT | CASSRGFTEAFF | TRBJ1-1 | TRBD1 | TRBV12-3/TRBV12-4 | -
TGTGCCAGCAAGAGGACAGAGAACACTGAAGCTTTCTTT | CASKRTENTEAFF | TRBJ1-1 | - | TRBV6-5 | -
TGTGCCAGCAGTTTACCCGGGAATTATGGCTACACCTTC | CASSLPGNYGYTF | TRBJ1-2 | - | TRBV12-3/TRBV12-4 | -
TGCGCCAGCAGGAAGACAGGGTCGAACACTGAAGCTTTCTTT | CASRKTGSNTEAFF | TRBJ1-1 | TRBD1 | TRBV5-1 | once
TGCGCCAGCAGCTTGGGACCCCTGGGGGGTTACAATGAGCAGTTCTTC | CASSLGPLGGYNEQFF | TRBJ2-1 | - | TRBV5-1 | -
TGTGCCAGTAGTATTTTCGACAGGGCACCTTATGGCTACACCTTC | CASSIFDRAPYGYTF | TRBJ1-2 | TRBD1 | TRBV19 | -
TGTGCCAGCAGCGGCTCGCCAGGGGCCCTAAACACCGGGGAGCTGTTTTTT | CASSGSPGALNTGELFF | TRBJ2-2 | - | TRBV9 | -
TGTGCCAGCGGAAGGGAGGGGGCCGGGGAGCTGTTTTTT | CASGREGAGELFF | TRBJ2-2 | - | TRBV2 | -
TGTGCCAGCAGCTATGACAGGACCTACGAGCAGTACTTC | CASSYDRTYEQYF | TRBJ2-7 | - | TRBV5-4 | once
TGTGCCAGCAGCCCGGGGACCGGAGGGGCTGAAGCTTTCTTT | CASSPGTGGAEAFF | TRBJ1-1 | - | TRBV7-3 | -
TGTGCCAGCAAGCTAGCGGATTCCTACGAGCAGTACTTC | CASKLADSYEQYF | TRBJ2-7 | TRBD2 | TRBV2 | -
TGTGCCAGCAGCCTCGGGGAGGGCGTGAGGCAGTATTTT | CASSLGEGVRQYF | TRBJ2-3 | TRBD2 | TRBV3-1/TRBV3-2 | -
TGTGCCAGCAGTTACTCTCAAGGGGGCATCGAGCAGTACTTC | CASSYSQGGIEQYF | TRBJ2-7 | TRBD1 | TRBV2 | -
TGCGCCAGCAGTATCAGTTCCTCCTACGAGCAGTACTTC | CASSISSSYEQYF | TRBJ2-7 | - | TRBV10-2 | -
TGTGCCACCACCGACAGGGGTTACACAGATACGCAGTATTTT | CATTDRGYTDTQYF | TRBJ2-3 | TRBD1 | TRBV15 | -
TGTGCCAGCAGCTTCGACAGGACGAACACCGGGGAGCTGTTTTTT | CASSFDRTNTGELFF | TRBJ2-2 | - | TRBV4-2 | -
TGCGCCAGCAGCTTTCTAGCGGGGGGACAAGATACGCAGTATTTT | CASSFLAGGQDTQYF | TRBJ2-3 | TRBD2 | TRBV5-1 | -
TGTGCCTGGAACCTAGCAAGGAATGAGCAGTTCTTC | CAWNLARNEQFF | TRBJ2-1 | - | TRBV30 | few
TGTGCCAGCAGTTACTCGGAAGTAGGGGATCAGTACTTC | CASSYSEVGDQYF | TRBJ2-4 | - | TRBV6-6 | once
TGTGCCAGCTCACCATCAGGGAACACTGAAGCTTTCTTT | CASSPSGNTEAFF | TRBJ1-1 | - | TRBV18 | few
TGTGCCAGCAGCGCCCTTCGGGGTGAGCAGTTCTTC | CASSALRGEQFF | TRBJ2-1 | - | TRBV7-6 | -
TGTGCCAGCAGCTTTGGACAGGGGTTCACTGAAGCTTTCTTT | CASSFGQGFTEAFF | TRBJ1-1 | TRBD1 | TRBV3-1/TRBV3-2 | -
TGCGCCAGCAGCTTGGCCGGTTTCAGGGTCACCGGGGAGCTGTTTTTT | CASSLAGFRVTGELFF | TRBJ2-2 | - | TRBV5-1 | few
TGCAGCGTCCCGACAGCTAACTATGGCTACACCTTC | CSVPTANYGYTF | TRBJ1-2 | - | TRBV29-1 | -
TGCGCCAGCAGTGACGGGACTAGCGGGGGGACGCAGTATTTT | CASSDGTSGGTQYF | TRBJ2-3 | TRBD2 | TRBV10-1 | -
TGTGCCAGCAGTCCAGACAGGGTGGCAACTAATGAAAAACTGTTTTTT | CASSPDRVATNEKLFF | TRBJ1-4 | TRBD1 | TRBV2 | -
TGTGCCAGCAGACGGCAGGGGTTTCGAAATCAGCCCCAGCATTTT | CASRRQGFRNQPQHF | TRBJ1-5 | - | TRBV28 | many
TGCGCCAGCAGACTCGACAGGAACACCTTATACGAGCAGTACTTC | CASRLDRNTLYEQYF | TRBJ2-7 | - | TRBV10-2 | -
TGCGCCAGCAGCTTGGAGGGGTTTGGAGAAAAACTGTTTTTT | CASSLEGFGEKLFF | TRBJ1-4 | - | TRBV5-1 | -
TGTGCCAGTAGTATAGGAGGACTTTCCGCCTACGAGCAGTACTTC | CASSIGGLSAYEQYF | TRBJ2-7 | - | TRBV19 | -
TGCGTCAGCAGCTTGGGGTTGTCGGGCTACGAGCAGTACTTC | CVSSLGLSGYEQYF | TRBJ2-7 | - | TRBV5-1 | -
TGCAGTGCTAGTCGGACAGCATACAATGAGCAGTTCTTC | CSASRTAYNEQFF | TRBJ2-1 | - | TRBV20-1 | -
TGTGCCAGCAGCTTAGTTAGAAACACCGGGGAGCTGTTTTTT | CASSLVRNTGELFF | TRBJ2-2 | - | TRBV7-8 | -
TGTGCCAGCAGCATCATGACAGGGGGCGAAACTGAAGCTTTCTTT | CASSIMTGGETEAFF | TRBJ1-1 | - | TRBV21-1 | once
TGTGCCAGCAGGATACTAGCGGGGATCACCGGGGAGCTGTTTTTT | CASRILAGITGELFF | TRBJ2-2 | TRBD2 | TRBV6-5 | -
TGTGCCAGCAGCTTCACCGGCTCCTACAATGAGCAGTTCTTC | CASSFTGSYNEQFF | TRBJ2-1 | - | TRBV5-4 | -
TGTGCCAGCAGCAGGGACACTTTCTCGTATCAGCCCCAGCATTTT | CASSRDTFSYQPQHF | TRBJ1-5 | - | TRBV7-2 | -
TGTGCCAGCAGCTCGGGAGGGCTAGCAGGAGAGCAGTTCTTC | CASSSGGLAGEQFF | TRBJ2-1 | TRBD2 | TRBV5-4 | -
TGTGCCAGCAGCTTAGAAAGGGGGTGGTCCTACGAGCAGTACTTC | CASSLERGWSYEQYF | TRBJ2-7 | - | TRBV11-1 | -
TGTGCCAGCAGTTCTACAGATTCAGGAAACACCATATATTTT | CASSSTDSGNTIYF | TRBJ1-3 | - | TRBV6-5 | -
TGCAGTGCCCGCAGAAACAATGAGCAGTTCTTC | CSARRNNEQFF | TRBJ2-1 | - | TRBV20-1 | few
TGTGCCAGCAGAAAGACAGGCTATAATTCACCCCTCCACTTT | CASRKTGYNSPLHF | TRBJ1-6 | - | TRBV6-5 | -
TGTGCCAGCAGCCCCGGACAGGGGAGGACTGAAGCTTTCTTT | CASSPGQGRTEAFF | TRBJ1-1 | TRBD1 | TRBV7-3 | few
TGTGCCAGCAGTGAAATCTGGACAGGTGCGCCACAGTACTTC | CASSEIWTGAPQYF | TRBJ2-7 | TRBD1 | TRBV6-1 | -
TGTGCCAGCCGTGCTACCATAGGGAGCGAGCAGTACTTC | CASRATIGSEQYF | TRBJ2-7 | - | TRBV7-9 | -
TGCGCCAGCAGCCAAGAATTCGGGCTCGCACTAGATGGCTACACCTTC | CASSQEFGLALDGYTF | TRBJ1-2 | - | TRBV4-1 | -